The rows below give T cell receptor beta chains drawn from one sample of a study of cytomegalovirus exposure and HLA in healthy donors. Measured with immunoSEQ multiplex PCR; TCRdb has only the in-frame clones, and not every one. The repertoire consists of some 110,000 clones, with about 16% occurring once and the leading ten covering around 0.9%. The specimen sequenced was PBMCs. These TCRs come from a female donor in good health and CMV-seronegative. The CDR3 runs from the conserved cysteine through the conserved F or W. A D gene is named only where the DNA matches it firmly. A clone size is listed for some rows: how often the clone was seen (once, few, many), or a class if it is expanded.

>NA|TRBJ2-5|TRBV4-2|TRBD2
CASSQGTTPSGRAVETQYF
TGTGCCAGCAGCCAAGGAACAACCCCTAGCGGGAGGGCCGTGGAGACCCAGTACTTC
>few|TRBJ2-5|TRBV4-1|NA
CASSPPGLQETQYF
TGCGCCAGCAGCCCCCCGGGACTCCAAGAGACCCAGTACTTC
>NA|TRBJ2-1|TRBV5-4|TRBD2
CASSSGGGPYNEQFF
TGTGCCAGCAGCTCCGGGGGGGGGCCGTACAATGAGCAGTTCTTC
>NA|TRBJ2-7|TRBV29-1|TRBD2
CSVEVGFTSGYFEQYF
TGCAGCGTTGAGGTAGGGTTTACTAGCGGGTACTTCGAGCAGTACTTC
>few|TRBJ2-2|TRBV4-1|TRBD1
CASSPRTGNTGELFF
TGCGCCAGCAGCCCCAGGACAGGGAACACCGGGGAGCTGTTTTTT
>few|TRBJ2-1|TRBV7-9|TRBD2
CASSPSGSYEQFF
TGTGCCAGCAGCCCAAGCGGGAGCTATGAGCAGTTCTTC
>once|TRBJ2-2|TRBV11-3|NA
CASSPQGTGELFF
TGTGCCAGCAGCCCCCAGGGAACCGGGGAGCTGTTTTTT
>NA|TRBJ2-6|TRBV27|NA
CASSLRTDGANVLTF
TGTGCCAGCAGTCTCCGGACAGATGGGGCCAACGTCCTGACTTTC
>few|TRBJ1-4|TRBV29-1|TRBD1
CSVPGQGYEKLFF
TGCAGCGTTCCGGGACAGGGTTATGAAAAACTGTTTTTT
>NA|TRBJ2-2|TRBV6-6|TRBD2
CASRGGVGGELFF
TGTGCCAGCAGGGGGGGGGTTGGCGGGGAGCTGTTTTTT
>NA|TRBJ2-7|TRBV19|TRBD2
CASSLLAGAGEQYF
TGTGCCAGTAGTCTTCTAGCGGGGGCTGGGGAGCAGTACTTC
>few|TRBJ1-2|TRBV6-5|TRBD1
CASSLRDRGGYTF
TGTGCCAGCAGTTTACGGGACAGGGGGGGCTACACCTTC
>NA|TRBJ1-5|TRBV7-2|NA
CASSLVGQGGVGQPQHF
TGTGCCAGCAGCTTAGTTGGGCAGGGAGGCGTAGGTCAGCCCCAGCATTTT
>NA|TRBJ2-1|TRBV14|NA
CASSQGFRTTNNEQFF
TGTGCCAGCAGCCAAGGGTTCAGGACTACAAACAATGAGCAGTTCTTC
>few|TRBJ2-7|TRBV14|NA
CASSPGHPGEQYF
TGTGCCAGCAGCCCGGGACACCCGGGCGAGCAGTACTTC